The text below deals with one TCR beta chain. Its specificity is not known. This specimen belongs to a study of siplizumab effects on memory and regulatory T cells. Findings of the study overall: Researchers could map only a minor fraction of alloreactive clones to unstimulated subsets. An assignable phenotype, naive or memory, was missing from roughly 80-95% of proliferating CD4+ or CD8+ clones. Confirmatory evidence of suppressive function in proliferating siplizumab-culture Tregs was not obtained.

The CDR3 covers 16 residues. CDR1 and CDR2 from the germline V gene are SQVTM and ANQGSEA. J was trimmed by 3 bases and V by 2 bases; bases with no gene match: 11. Assays covered 85,000 to 100,000 TCR templates per sample. Sequenced by immunoSEQ multiplex PCR; TCRdb stores in-frame clones only, minus some. The top ten clones hold under 0.7% of a sample with approximately 100,000 clones, about 93% of them seen once. The receptor was isolated from a human donor in good health. The sequenced sample was Tregs sorted from blood. V usage is TRBV29-1 and J usage is TRBJ2-7; 9 bases fit TRBD2. The CDR3 is CSVERLVREGYYEQYF. The CDR3 DNA is TGCAGCGTTGAAAGGTTGGTGCGGGAGGGGTACTACGAGCAGTACTTC.